The present entry profiles one TCR beta chain with its context. Its antigen is still unknown. This sample is part of a study of T cell responses to AZD1222 COVID-19 vaccine. The repertoire was sequenced with immunoSEQ multiplex PCR; TCRdb's copy has only in-frame clones and lacks some. The table has about 180,000 clones, approximately 90% seen once. Trimming pared 4 bases from V and 4 bases from J, leaving 8 bases between. The CDR3 contains 12 residues. The germline CDR1 and CDR2 sequences are SNHLY and FYNNEI. Study findings and constraints: The donors showed a predominance of white British ancestry and of females, with possible underestimation of clonal diversity.

The genes are TRBV2 and TRBJ2-7; a possible D gene is TRBD1 (6 bases). The specimen was peripheral blood, collected on day 0 of AZD1222 vaccination. This sequence was found in an adult in good health. The CDR3 loop reads CASSVQGYEQYF. The CDR3 DNA reads as TGTGCCAGCAGTGTACAGGGATACGAGCAGTACTTC.